A single sample gave rise to the 20 T cell receptor beta chains below, sequenced in a study of beta chain features in type 1 diabetes. No antigens are known for them. Every bit of the isolated RNA underwent reverse transcription, so sequencing read expressed TCRB transcripts. The method was immunoSEQ multiplex PCR; TCRdb's version includes in-frame clones alone and lacks a portion of them. Altogether hundreds of thousands of clones are present, 11% to 15% being singletons, with the ten largest covering approximately 0.039%. Study results and limitations: Type 1 diabetes patients had moderately but significantly shorter TCRB CDR3s in all four CD4+ subsets.

The sample consisted of naive CD4+ T cells from blood. The receptors stem from a man aged 18-30 years with type 1 diabetes.

This chain joins TRBV2 and TRBJ2-7, with a weak D call TRBD1 (6 bases). The length of the CDR3 is 14 residues. Deletions cut 5 bases from V and 2 bases from J, with 13 bases between. Looked up from germline, CDR1 is SNHLY and CDR2 is FYNNEI. CDR3 sequence reads: CASSPRDTAYEQYF. CDR3 in DNA: TGTGCCAGCAGTCCACGGGACACGGCCTACGAGCAGTACTTC. Looking up the rest from reference TRBV2 and TRBJ2-7 gives the full variable domain: EPEVTQTPSHQVTQMGQEVILRCVPISNHLYFYWYRQILGQKVEFLVSFYNNEISEKSEIFDDQFSVERPDGSNFTLKIRSTKLEDSAMYFCASSPRDTAYEQYFGPGTRLTVT.

The chain is built from TRBV25-1 and TRBJ2-5; 9 nucleotides match TRBD1. Trimming removed 10 bases from V and 2 bases from J; junction bases left unmatched: 2. The CDR3 sequence is 12 residues long. Per the germline V gene, CDR1 is MGHDK and CDR2 is SYGVNS. CDR3 DNA: TGTGCCATGGGACAGGGTCAAGAGACCCAGTACTTC. It is translated as CAMGQGQETQYF.

The CDR3 DNA reads TGTGCCAGCTCACCACTCCAGGGGGCAAGTTTTTTT. It encodes CASSPLQGASFF. The V call is TRBV18, the J call TRBJ1-4; 8 bases line up with TRBD1. V shed 1 base and J 17 bases; nucleotides not matched to a gene: 6. Germline assignment: CDR1 KGHSH and CDR2 LQKENI. CDR3 length: 12 residues. Full variable domain (rest looked up from reference TRBV18 and TRBJ1-4): NAGVMQNPRHLVRRRGQEARLRCSPMKGHSHVYWYRQLPEEGLKFMVYLQKENIIDESGMPKERFSAEFPKEGPSILRIQQVVRGDSAAYFCASSPLQGASFFGSGTQLSVL.

The chain links TRBV30 to TRBJ2-7; D is possibly TRBD1 (6 bases). Germline lookup yields CDR1 GTSNPN and CDR2 SVGIG (reference sequence). The ends were cut back, 2 bases at V and 2 bases at J, with 13 bases in the middle. The CDR3 runs 14 residues. The CDR3 spells CAWSSFGQTYEQYF. Here the CDR3 DNA reads TGTGCCTGGAGTTCTTTCGGACAGACCTACGAGCAGTACTTC. The full variable domain, with the rest looked up from reference TRBV30 and TRBJ2-7, is SQTIHQWPATLVQPVGSPLSLECTVEGTSNPNLYWYRQAAGRGLQLLFYSVGIGQISSEVPQNLSASRPQDRQFILSSKKLLLSDSGFYLCAWSSFGQTYEQYFGPGTRLTVT.

The genes are TRBV28 and TRBJ2-6; no definite D call. The CDR3 sequence is 13 residues long. Germline CDR1 MDHEN, CDR2 SYDVKM. V lost 6 bases to trimming and J lost 3 bases, with 6 bases between them. The CDR3 nucleotides are TGTGCCAGCAGGTTGGTTGGGGCCAACGTCCTGACTTTC. The encoded protein is CASRLVGANVLTF.

In this sample, this clone turned up a few times. The chain is built from TRBV9 and TRBJ2-7, with D perhaps given as TRBD1 or TRBD2 (7 bases each). The CDR3 has 15 amino acids. The V gene's germline CDR1 is SGDLS and CDR2 YYNGEE. Trimming removed 0 bases at V and 2 bases at J, with 12 bases between. The CDR3 DNA sequence: TGTGCCAGCAGCGTAGGGGAGGGGGCACCCTACGAGCAGTACTTC. This encodes CASSVGEGAPYEQYF.

This clone has more than one count but fewer than ten. The chain carries TRBV18 and TRBJ1-1; no clear D. CDR1 and CDR2 from the germline V gene are KGHSH and LQKENI. Trimming took 1 base from V and 0 from J, leaving 15 bases between them. The CDR3 is 17 amino acids. CDR3 coding DNA: TGTGCCAGCTCACCACGGGCAGGTCCTAAGATGAACACTGAAGCTTTCTTT. Protein: CASSPRAGPKMNTEAFF.

The V call is TRBV30, the J call TRBJ2-7; 11 bases agree with TRBD1. The CDR3 length is 15 residues. Germline CDR1 reads GTSNPN; CDR2 reads SVGIG (reference sequence). V shed 2 bases, J shed 5 bases, and the junction held 8 bases outside the gene matches. CDR3 nucleotide sequence: TGTGCCTGGAGTACCCGCGGACAGGGGGCCGACGAGCAGTACTTC. Translation: CAWSTRGQGADEQYF.

Comment on this clone: Other nucleotide sequences in the sample specify the same CDR3. The rearrangement joins TRBV18 to TRBJ1-1, with 8 bases aligning to TRBD1. V shed 3 bases, J shed 1 base, and the junction held 7 bases outside the gene matches. The germline CDR1 and CDR2 sequences are KGHSH and LQKENI. The CDR3 runs to 16 residues. The CDR3 sequence: CASSPPGGRGNTEAFF. CDR3 bases: TGTGCCAGCTCACCTCCAGGGGGCAGGGGGAACACTGAAGCTTTCTTT.

The chain has TRBV30 and TRBJ1-4; 7 bases align to TRBD1. The CDR3 spans 14 residues. Germline trimming cut 1 base from V and 6 bases from J; bases unmatched to any gene: 5. Germline V CDR1 and CDR2: GTSNPN, SVGIG (reference sequence). CDR3 amino acids: CAWSADRVYEKLFF. In DNA form, the CDR3 reads TGTGCCTGGAGTGCTGACAGGGTGTATGAAAAACTGTTTTTT.

This clone was observed a few times. This sample includes further DNA sequences coding for the same CDR3. The chain links TRBV13 to TRBJ1-2, with a weak D call TRBD1 (6 bases). From germline, CDR1 is PRHDT and CDR2 FYEKMQ (reference sequence). This CDR3 comprises 13 residues. Trimming cost V 4 bases and J 2 bases, with 8 bases left between them. The CDR3 protein is CASSSTGNYGYTF. The DNA of the CDR3 is TGTGCCAGCAGCTCTACAGGGAACTATGGCTACACCTTC. The variable domain in full, completed from reference TRBV13 and TRBJ1-2, reads AAGVIQSPRHLIKEKRETATLKCYPIPRHDTVYWYQQGPGQDPQFLISFYEKMQSDKGSIPDRFSAQQFSDYHSELNMSSLELGDSALYFCASSSTGNYGYTFGSGTRLTVV.

The chain recombines TRBV13 with TRBJ1-2; 7 bases agree with TRBD1. CDR1 and CDR2 (germline): PRHDT, FYEKMQ (reference sequence). With 4 bases clipped from V and 7 bases from J, the junction kept 6 bases outside the gene matches. The CDR3 consists of 13 residues. As DNA, the CDR3 is TGTGCCAGCAGCTCCGACAGGGAGAGTGGCTACACCTTC. Its translation: CASSSDRESGYTF.

V and J are TRBV6-5 and TRBJ2-1; 8 bases agree with TRBD2. The CDR3 length is 15 residues. J gave up 1 base and V 5 bases, and 4 bases lay outside the gene matches. Germline loops: CDR1 MNHEY, CDR2 SVGAGI. The CDR3 region is CASSHGGASYNEQFF. CDR3 DNA sequence: TGTGCCAGCAGTCACGGGGGGGCGTCCTACAATGAGCAGTTCTTC.

This rearrangement joins TRBV30 to TRBJ2-5, with TRBD2 matching over 8 bases. The better agreement between TRBJ2-7 and the DNA end casts doubt on the J call. CDR1 GTSNPN and CDR2 SVGIG come from the germline V gene (reference sequence). The CDR3 covers 12 residues. DNA for the CDR3: TGTGCCAAAGCGGGAGCCGGGGACGAGCAGTACTTC. Translating it yields CAKAGAGDEQYF.

The CDR3: CASRKNYGYTF. For the CDR3, the DNA is TGTGCCAGCCGAAAGAACTATGGCTACACCTTC. The rearrangement uses TRBV7-2 and TRBJ1-2; D is uncertain. CDR1 is SGHTA and CDR2 is FQGNSA in the germline V gene. The germline V and J ends were trimmed by 8 bases and 2 bases, with 6 bases remaining between them. This CDR3 has 11 residues.

A word on this clone: The sample has other DNA sequences that encode this CDR3 too. The chain joins TRBV5-1 to TRBJ2-5; TRBD1 aligns across 8 bases. CDR3 size: 15 residues. Trimming at V came to 0 bases and at J to 2 bases, leaving 3 bases not matched to a gene. Germline V gene sequence: CDR1 SGHRS, CDR2 YFSETQ. This CDR3 is CASSLAGTGQETQYF. CDR3 DNA sequence: TGCGCCAGCAGCTTGGCCGGGACAGGACAAGAGACCCAGTACTTC. The whole variable domain, remainder taken from reference TRBV5-1 and TRBJ2-5, is KAGVTQTPRYLIKTRGQQVTLSCSPISGHRSVSWYQQTPGQGLQFLFEYFSETQRNKGNFPGRFSGRQFSNSRSEMNVSTLELGDSALYLCASSLAGTGQETQYFGPGTRLLVL.

This chain connects TRBV5-1 to TRBJ2-3; D is possibly TRBD1 or TRBD2 (5 bases each). V lost 4 bases, J lost 0 bases, and 18 bases lay in between. Germline V gene sequence: CDR1 SGHRS, CDR2 YFSETQ. The CDR3 covers 17 residues. DNA for the CDR3: TGCGCCAGCAGCGTAGGCGCCGGGGCCCCTAGCACAGATACGCAGTATTTT. This gives the protein CASSVGAGAPSTDTQYF. Complete variable domain (other parts from reference TRBV5-1 and TRBJ2-3): KAGVTQTPRYLIKTRGQQVTLSCSPISGHRSVSWYQQTPGQGLQFLFEYFSETQRNKGNFPGRFSGRQFSNSRSEMNVSTLELGDSALYLCASSVGAGAPSTDTQYFGPGTRLTVL.

This clone was detected only a few times. The genes are TRBV30 and TRBJ2-1; no firm D call. V was shortened by 5 bases and J by 2 bases, with 19 bases between the two germline ends. Germline V CDR1 and CDR2: GTSNPN, SVGIG (reference sequence). This CDR3 spans 16 amino acids. The CDR3 region has the DNA TGTGCCTGGGCCGGACGCTTATTATCCACCTACAATGAGCAGTTCTTC. Translating gives CAWAGRLLSTYNEQFF.

This clone came up a few times. This chain connects TRBV5-1 to TRBJ2-6; unclear D gene. CDR1 and CDR2 from the germline V gene are SGHRS and YFSETQ. V was shortened by 1 base and J by 0 bases, with 11 bases between the two germline ends. CDR3 length: 17 amino acids. The CDR3: CASSLYDGSSGANVLTF. The CDR3 DNA is TGCGCCAGCAGCTTGTATGATGGGTCCTCTGGGGCCAACGTCCTGACTTTC.

The chain has TRBV7-2 and TRBJ1-2; D unclear. Per germline, CDR1 SGHTA and CDR2 FQGNSA. V lost 1 base, J lost 6 bases, and 9 bases lay in between. CDR3 length equals 13 residues. CDR3 bases: TGTGCCAGCAGCTTAGACGCATATGATGGCTACACCTTC. Encoded protein: CASSLDAYDGYTF.